The T cell receptor (beta chain) under discussion was sequenced for a study of spatial heterogeneity in lung cancer. Study-wide background: Sequencing consistently turned up more beta-chain sequences than alpha-chain sequences. Each unique TCR and UMI combination was seen more than ten times on average in raw reads.

Turning to this clonotype: Its antigen remains unknown.

General observations from the study: TCRs found ubiquitously expanded in tumor appeared in blood more at resection than at follow-up.

The CDR3 extends over 16 amino acids. V lost 10 bases and J lost 4; bases outside the gene matches: 18. Germline V gene sequence: CDR1 MNHNS, CDR2 SASEGT. Regarding time point: sample taken at primary tumor resection. Without sorting, whole RNA was sequenced from tumor, nontumor lung or frozen PBMC. Patients with untreated early-stage non-small cell lung cancer, numbering more than 55, were the donors. In TCRdb, the 5' RACE reads were re-called with MiXCR into one record per CDR3 protein. Here the sample spans 60,000 to 65,000 distinct CDR3 sequences, 7.5% to 9% being singletons. V is TRBV6-1 and J is TRBJ1-2, with 7 nucleotides matching TRBD1. The source of this sequence is a female donor with early-stage non-small cell lung cancer. The specimen comprised PBMCs, sampled at surgery. CDR3 sequence: CATQQGGRDIGYGYTF. The CDR3 nucleotides read TGTGCCACCCAGCAGGGGGGCAGGGATATAGGCTATGGCTACACCTTC.